This T cell receptor (beta chain) stems from a study of cytomegalovirus exposure and HLA in healthy donors. Overall study: Membership in the Caucasian-associated ancestry cluster was found for about four fifths of 300 to 500 genotyped donors.

PCR used 60 Vbeta primers and 13 Jbeta primers. The protocol was immunoSEQ multiplex PCR, while the TCRdb copy is restricted to in-frame clones and leaves out a portion. The sample holds approximately 97,000 clones, approximately 77% seen once. Note on this clone: Its antigen is not identified.

General study points: There were a few CMV-associated chains whose specificity for CMV antigens was confirmed in vitro. When a later analysis was performed, an Asian-associated ancestry cluster reportedly had fewer N-insertions than the roughly 700-donor mean.

Participants comprised healthy donors of bone marrow. The clonotype comes from a male donor in good health and CMV-seropositive. The sample taken for sequencing was PBMCs.

The CDR3 coding sequence is TGTGCCAGCAGTTTATCTAGGGGGCGAGACACTGAAGCTTTCTTT. It is translated as CASSLSRGRDTEAFF. This chain uses TRBV27 with TRBJ1-1; 7 nucleotides align to TRBD1. CDR1 and CDR2 from the germline V gene are MNHEY and SMNVEV (reference sequence). V dropped 0 bases and J dropped 3; count of bases not matched to a gene: 4. The CDR3 extends over 15 amino acids.